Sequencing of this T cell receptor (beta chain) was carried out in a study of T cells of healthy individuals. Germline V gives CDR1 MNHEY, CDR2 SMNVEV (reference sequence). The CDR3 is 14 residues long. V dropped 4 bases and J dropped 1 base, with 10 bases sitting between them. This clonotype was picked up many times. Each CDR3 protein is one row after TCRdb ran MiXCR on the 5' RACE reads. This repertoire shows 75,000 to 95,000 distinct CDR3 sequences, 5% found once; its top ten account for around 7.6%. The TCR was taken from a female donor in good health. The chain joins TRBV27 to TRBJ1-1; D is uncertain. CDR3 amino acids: CASSYDRTNTEAFF. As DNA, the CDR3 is TGTGCCAGCAGTTATGATCGGACGAACACTGAAGCTTTCTTT.